The clone carrying this TCR beta chain came up a few times. Its specificity is unknown. This sample is part of a study of cytomegalovirus exposure and HLA in healthy donors. Broader study findings: Productive status was seen about 87% or about 30% of the time for most TCR beta V segments in an earlier analysis. The study found most TCR sequences rare, yet found some public TCRs in many donors.

The V end lost 0 bases, the J end lost 0 bases, and 9 bases lay between the germline ends. Germline CDR1 and CDR2: MNHNS and SASEGT. The CDR3 runs to 15 residues. The PCR ran on 60 Vbeta and 13 Jbeta primers. Sequencing used immunoSEQ multiplex PCR; TCRdb keeps in-frame clones, though not all of them. The top ten hold 8.2% of the sample, which has roughly 120,000 clones, about 78% seen once. The TCR was taken from a woman between 40 and 55 years old in good health and CMV-seropositive. This chain uses TRBV6-1 with TRBJ2-7, with D unresolved. Sequences were obtained from PBMCs. Here the CDR3 DNA reads TGTGCCAGCAGTGAAGCCGGCTACAGCTCCTACGAGCAGTACTTC. Protein product: CASSEAGYSSYEQYF.